This entry features one TCR beta chain sequence. The junction had 5 bases not matched to a gene; V was cut back by 8 bases and J by 4 bases. Germline V gene data show CDR1 as SNHLY and CDR2 as FYNNEI. The CDR3 runs 13 residues. Sequencing used immunoSEQ multiplex PCR; TCRdb keeps in-frame clones, though not all of them. The data contain about 40,000 clones, 88% of them seen just once; the ten biggest clones take up roughly a quarter. The sample is drawn from a study of T cell responses to AZD1222 COVID-19 vaccine. The sequence derives from an adult who received the MenACWY meningococcal vaccine as a control. This sample comprised peripheral blood, obtained 28 days after the second dose of the MenACWY control vaccine. J is TRBJ2-1 and V is TRBV2; 7 nucleotides agree with TRBD1. The CDR3 DNA sequence: TGTGCCAGCCAGACAGGGTTTTACAATGAGCAGTTCTTC. This encodes CASQTGFYNEQFF.